The sequence of this T cell receptor (beta chain) was determined in a study of shared clonotypes between healthy human individuals. Study results and caveats: Since donors were few, the genetic and exposure-history diversity represented was limited.

Of note for this clone: Its antigen is unidentified.

The assay was immunoSEQ multiplex PCR, and TCRdb's table has in-frame clones only and misses some. The data contain hundreds of thousands of clones, 92% of them singletons. This CDR3 comprises 16 residues. V was trimmed by 1 base and J by 0 bases, leaving 10 bases between them. Germline assignment: CDR1 SEHNR and CDR2 FQNEAQ (reference sequence). CD8 cells regarded as naive lacked CD45RO, were positively chosen for CCR7, and omitted terminally differentiated effector memory CD45RA+ cells. The chain carries TRBV7-9 and TRBJ1-3; D unclear. This TCR came from a man younger than 45 in good health. The sequenced sample was naive CD8+ T cells sorted from blood. As DNA, the CDR3 is TGTGCCAGCAGCTTAGTCCACAGAGACTCTGGAAACACCATATATTTT. Its translation: CASSLVHRDSGNTIYF.